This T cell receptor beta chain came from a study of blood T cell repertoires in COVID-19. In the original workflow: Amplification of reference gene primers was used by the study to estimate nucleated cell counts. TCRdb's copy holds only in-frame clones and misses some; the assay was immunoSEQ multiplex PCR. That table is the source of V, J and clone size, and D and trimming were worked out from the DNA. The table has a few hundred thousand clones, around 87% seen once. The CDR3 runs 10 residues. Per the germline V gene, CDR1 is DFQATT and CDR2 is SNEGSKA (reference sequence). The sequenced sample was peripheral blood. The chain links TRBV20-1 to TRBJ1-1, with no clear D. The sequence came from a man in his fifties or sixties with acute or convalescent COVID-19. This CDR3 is CRAGNTEAFF. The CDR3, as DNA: TGCAGGGCGGGAAACACTGAAGCTTTCTTT.